The 28 T cell receptor beta chains listed next were all sequenced from one sample in a study of blood T cell repertoires in COVID-19. Sequencing was performed with immunoSEQ multiplex PCR; in TCRdb, only in-frame clones are kept and a portion is missing. The table shows under 350,000 clones, with around 86% occurring only once. Sequencing input: peripheral blood. The source is a man in his 70s with acute or convalescent COVID-19.

The chain uses TRBV9 and TRBJ2-2, with 9 nucleotides matching TRBD2. This CDR3 contains 17 residues. The trim removed 2 bases at V and 6 bases at J, leaving 11 bases unmatched. Germline V lookup: CDR1 SGDLS, CDR2 YYNGEE. For the CDR3, the DNA is TGTGCCAGCAGCGTCAGCCATGGCGGGAGGGGAGCCGGGGAGCTGTTTTTT. Residues: CASSVSHGGRGAGELFF.

This clone was observed a single time. This sequence joins TRBV7-9 and TRBJ1-1, with 10 bases that match TRBD1. CDR3 length equals 15 residues. Germline loops: CDR1 SEHNR, CDR2 FQNEAQ (reference sequence). The V and J ends lost 5 bases and 2 bases, in that order; junction bases with no gene match: 5. The CDR3 loop is CASSPRDRGNTEAFF. In DNA form, the CDR3 reads TGTGCCAGCAGCCCGAGGGACAGGGGTAACACTGAAGCTTTCTTT.

This rearrangement joins TRBV28 to TRBJ1-4, with TRBD1 matching over 7 bases. Germline-derived CDR1 and CDR2 are MDHEN and SYDVKM. Trimming removed 1 base from V and 7 bases from J; junction bases left unmatched: 3. This CDR3 region has 14 residues. CDR3 coding DNA: TGTGCCAGCAGTTTATTACAGGGGATTGAAAAACTGTTTTTT. Its translation is CASSLLQGIEKLFF.

The chain couples TRBV7-2 to TRBJ2-7, with 7 bases lining up with TRBD1. The CDR3 is 15 residues long. The junction had 7 bases not matched to a gene; V was cut back by 5 bases and J by 0 bases. Germline CDR1 is SGHTA and CDR2 is FQGNSA. The CDR3 spells CASSRSGTDSYEQYF. The CDR3 DNA reads TGTGCCAGCAGCCGCTCAGGGACAGACTCCTACGAGCAGTACTTC. Drawing the rest from reference TRBV7-2 and TRBJ2-7, the complete variable domain is GAGVSQSPSNKVTEKGKDVELRCDPISGHTALYWYRQSLGQGLEFLIYFQGNSAPDKSGLPSDRFSAERTGGSVSTLTIQRTQQEDSAVYLCASSRSGTDSYEQYFGPGTRLTVT.

The chain links TRBV10-3 to TRBJ2-1; TRBD2 aligns across 13 bases. The CDR3 contains 18 residues. CDR1 is ENHRY, CDR2 SYGVKD, per germline. V shed 4 bases, J shed 1 base, and the junction held 7 bases outside the gene matches. This CDR3 is CAISGRTSGSASYNEQFF. CDR3 DNA sequence: TGTGCCATCAGTGGAAGGACTAGCGGGAGCGCGTCCTACAATGAGCAGTTCTTC.

The chain links TRBV29-1 to TRBJ2-1; a possible D gene is TRBD1 (5 bases). Trimming removed 5 bases at V and 6 bases at J, with 20 bases between. The CDR3 length is 15 residues. Germline-derived CDR1 and CDR2 are SQVTM and ANQGSEA. The CDR3 DNA follows: TGCAGCGTTAGAATCCAGGGAAGTTTCGTCAATGAGCAGTTCTTC. It is translated as CSVRIQGSFVNEQFF.

The chain joins TRBV5-5 to TRBJ2-3; 12 bases line up with TRBD2. The CDR3 totals 17 residues. The junction had 5 bases not matched to a gene; V was cut back by 1 base and J by 2 bases. Germline values: CDR1 SGHKS, CDR2 YYEKEE (reference sequence). This CDR3 is CASSLLTSGSTTDTQYF. Here the CDR3 DNA reads TGTGCCAGCAGCTTGTTGACTAGCGGGAGCACCACAGATACGCAGTATTTT. Full variable domain (remainder filled in from reference TRBV5-5 and TRBJ2-3): DAGVTQSPTHLIKTRGQQVTLRCSPISGHKSVSWYQQVLGQGPQFIFQYYEKEERGRGNFPDRFSARQFPNYSSELNVNALLLGDSALYLCASSLLTSGSTTDTQYFGPGTRLTVL.

This clone was recorded a few times. The chain employs TRBV6-6 and TRBJ1-6, with no clear D. V gave up 2 bases and J gave up 8 bases, with 4 bases separating them. CDR3 length: 12 residues. Germline assignment: CDR1 MNHNY and CDR2 SVGAGI (reference sequence). The CDR3 reads CASSYIDSPLHF. In DNA form, the CDR3 reads TGTGCCAGCAGTTACATCGATTCACCCCTCCACTTT.

This clone was detected once. J is TRBJ2-7 and V is TRBV28; 12 positions agree with TRBD2. Germline V gives CDR1 MDHEN, CDR2 SYDVKM. V shed 6 bases and J 5 bases; nucleotides not matched to a gene: 8. The CDR3 is 15 amino acids. For the CDR3, the DNA is TGTGCCAGCAGGTTGACTAGCGGGAGCTTCCACGAGCAGTACTTC. Translated, it gives CASRLTSGSFHEQYF. The entire variable domain, with the rest obtained from reference TRBV28 and TRBJ2-7, is as follows: DVKVTQSSRYLVKRTGEKVFLECVQDMDHENMFWYRQDPGLGLRLIYFSYDVKMKEKGDIPEGYSVSREKKERFSLILESASTNQTSMYLCASRLTSGSFHEQYFGPGTRLTVT.

The chain combines TRBV5-1 with TRBJ1-1, with D maybe TRBD1 (6 bases). The CDR3 is 15 residues long. Looked up from germline, CDR1 is SGHRS and CDR2 is YFSETQ. V was cut by 0 bases and J by 3 bases, with 12 bases left in between. The CDR3 is CASSLAGVVDTEAFF. As DNA, the CDR3 is TGCGCCAGCAGCTTGGCAGGGGTTGTAGACACTGAAGCTTTCTTT.

This clone showed up just a few times. The chain recombines TRBV30 with TRBJ1-4; tentatively, D is TRBD1 (5 bases). V lost 2 bases and J lost 3, with 10 bases in between. The CDR3 sequence is 14 residues long. Germline lookup yields CDR1 GTSNPN and CDR2 SVGIG (reference sequence). Written as DNA, the CDR3 is TGTGCCTGGAGTAACCAGGGTGCTAATGAAAAACTGTTTTTT. This sequence encodes CAWSNQGANEKLFF.

The J gene is TRBJ2-1, the V gene TRBV6-5, with no clear D. CDR1 MNHEY and CDR2 SVGAGI come from the germline V gene. The CDR3 covers 12 residues. V was pared by 6 bases and J by 9 bases, with 12 bases between. CDR3 protein: CASRREYPEQFF. As DNA, the CDR3 is TGTGCCAGCAGACGAGAGTATCCTGAGCAGTTCTTC.

The chain couples TRBV19 to TRBJ1-4; D not certain. The CDR3 covers 16 residues. V dropped 5 bases and J dropped 1 base, with 14 bases sitting between them. The germline V gene encodes CDR1 LNHDA and CDR2 SQIVND (reference sequence). The CDR3 protein is CASSPRVAQTNEKLFF. The DNA for the CDR3 is TGTGCCAGTAGTCCGAGGGTGGCGCAAACTAATGAAAAACTGTTTTTT. Looking up the rest from reference TRBV19 and TRBJ1-4 gives the full variable domain: DGGITQSPKYLFRKEGQNVTLSCEQNLNHDAMYWYRQDPGQGLRLIYYSQIVNDFQKGDIAEGYSVSREKKESFPLTVTSAQKNPTAFYLCASSPRVAQTNEKLFFGSGTQLSVL.

J is TRBJ1-5 and V is TRBV3-1 (or the pseudogene TRBV3-2); D remains ambiguous. Germline assignment: CDR1 LGHDT and CDR2 YNNKEL (reference sequence). V was pared by 1 base and J by 5 bases, with 18 bases between. This CDR3 has 17 amino acids. Here the CDR3 reads CASSQGTREGKYQPQHF. The CDR3 coding sequence is TGTGCCAGCAGCCAAGGGACGAGGGAGGGAAAGTATCAGCCCCAGCATTTT.

V gene TRBV11-1 combines with J gene TRBJ2-1, with 13 positions matching TRBD2. CDR3 length: 15 amino acids. The J segment lost 15 bases and the V segment lost 5 bases, leaving 13 bases of the junction unmatched. From germline, CDR1 is SGHAT and CDR2 FQDESV (reference sequence). The CDR3 region is CASSQGLAGAYPGFF. In DNA form, the CDR3 reads TGTGCCAGCAGCCAAGGACTAGCGGGGGCCTACCCGGGGTTCTTC.

The rearrangement joins TRBV16 to TRBJ2-1; 9 bases are a match to TRBD2. J lost 9 bases, V lost 0 bases, and 15 bases had no gene match. CDR3 length equals 18 residues. Germline CDR1 and CDR2: KGHSY and FQNENV. Written as DNA, the CDR3 is TGTGCCAGCAGCCAATCTGGAATAGCGGGAGTCTCACAGGGTGAGCAGTTCTTC. Its translation: CASSQSGIAGVSQGEQFF.

This clone has a handful of counts. This chain joins TRBV11-2 and TRBJ2-7; 10 bases agree with TRBD1. V was clipped by 5 bases and J by 6 bases; unmatched bases: 4. Per the germline V gene, CDR1 is SGHAT and CDR2 is FQNNGV. This CDR3 contains 13 residues. The CDR3 is CASSPDRGLEQYF. In DNA form, the CDR3 reads TGTGCCAGCAGCCCCGACAGGGGGCTCGAGCAGTACTTC.

This chain uses TRBV10-3 with TRBJ1-6; possible D gene TRBD1, 6 bases. The germline V gene encodes CDR1 ENHRY and CDR2 SYGVKD. The CDR3 length is 16 residues. Trimming shortened V by 0 bases and J by 4 bases, and 10 bases separated the two germline ends. In nucleotides, the CDR3 is TGTGCCATCAGTGAGTCGCCAGGGGCATATAATTCACCCCTCCACTTT. The encoded protein is CAISESPGAYNSPLHF.

This clone was seen just once. The chain recombines TRBV28 with TRBJ1-5; D not resolved. This CDR3 has 12 residues. Per the germline V gene, CDR1 is MDHEN and CDR2 is SYDVKM. Trimming shortened V by 2 bases and J by 10 bases, and 9 bases separated the two germline ends. CDR3 sequence (DNA): TGTGCCAGCAGTTTAATCCGGGATCCCCAGCATTTT. Translated, it gives CASSLIRDPQHF.

This clone was observed a few times. The sample holds other DNA sequences that translate to the same CDR3. The rearrangement uses TRBV18 and TRBJ1-6; weak D call: TRBD1 (5 bases). V gave up 0 bases and J gave up 5 bases, with 8 bases separating them. The CDR3 covers 15 residues. Looked up from germline, CDR1 is KGHSH and CDR2 is LQKENI. The CDR3 DNA sequence: TGTGCCAGCTCACCACCGGGGGGGGATAATTCACCCCTCCACTTT. Encoded protein: CASSPPGGDNSPLHF.

The CDR3 region is CASSVGMTGTQYTEAFF. The CDR3 bases are TGTGCCAGCAGCGTAGGAATGACAGGGACCCAGTACACTGAAGCTTTCTTT. The chain has TRBV9 and TRBJ1-1; 7 nucleotides agree with TRBD1. Germline values: CDR1 SGDLS, CDR2 YYNGEE. With V trimmed by 0 bases and J by 3 bases, 11 bases remained unmatched. The CDR3 totals 17 residues.

The rearrangement uses TRBV6-5 and TRBJ2-5; D might be TRBD1 (5 bases). CDR3 length: 12 residues. Germline V gives CDR1 MNHEY, CDR2 SVGAGI. V was cut by 8 bases and J by 5 bases, with 12 bases left in between. The CDR3 loop reads CASGFRGETQYF. CDR3 nucleotide sequence: TGTGCCAGCGGCTTTAGGGGTGAGACCCAGTACTTC.

V is TRBV5-4 and J is TRBJ1-1; maybe TRBD1 (6 bases). Germline V gene lookup returns CDR1 SGHNT and CDR2 YYREEE (reference sequence). CDR3 length: 15 amino acids. The germline V and J ends were trimmed by 4 bases and 1 base, with 14 bases remaining between them. CDR3 coding DNA: TGTGCCAGCAGCCGAGAACAGGGACCGAACACTGAAGCTTTCTTT. Its translation: CASSREQGPNTEAFF.

This clone was counted a few times. The CDR3 nucleotides read TGTGCCACCAGCAGGGAGTTAGGCGAGCAGTACTTC. Its translation: CATSRELGEQYF. J is TRBJ2-7 and V is TRBV15, with D unresolved. The CDR3 consists of 12 residues. Germline-derived CDR1 and CDR2 are LNHNV and YYDKDF (reference sequence). Trimming shortened V by 3 bases and J by 6 bases, and 9 bases separated the two germline ends.

The chain combines TRBV5-1 with TRBJ2-3, with a tentative D call TRBD2 (6 bases). Germline CDR1 reads SGHRS; CDR2 reads YFSETQ. The CDR3 length is 16 residues. The germline V and J ends were trimmed by 3 bases and 1 base, with 15 bases remaining between them. In nucleotides, the CDR3 is TGCGCCAGCAGCTCCGGGACTTTAGGAGGCACAGATACGCAGTATTTT. Protein sequence: CASSSGTLGGTDTQYF.

This chain uses TRBV2 with TRBJ2-3; 13 positions agree with TRBD2. Germline V gives CDR1 SNHLY, CDR2 FYNNEI. V dropped 5 bases and J dropped 5; count of bases not matched to a gene: 4. There are 15 residues in the CDR3. DNA for the CDR3: TGTGCCAGCAGTTTCCGGACTAGCGGGAGAGATACGCAGTATTTT. This translates into CASSFRTSGRDTQYF. Supplemented by reference TRBV2 and TRBJ2-3, the full variable domain reads EPEVTQTPSHQVTQMGQEVILRCVPISNHLYFYWYRQILGQKVEFLVSFYNNEISEKSEIFDDQFSVERPDGSNFTLKIRSTKLEDSAMYFCASSFRTSGRDTQYFGPGTRLTVL.

The chain recombines TRBV5-1 with TRBJ1-3, with D tentatively TRBD1 (6 bases). This CDR3 comprises 15 residues. V was clipped by 4 bases and J by 0 bases, with 11 bases between them. The germline gives CDR1 SGHRS, CDR2 YFSETQ. This CDR3 is CASSPGQSSGNTIYF. The CDR3 DNA follows: TGCGCCAGCAGCCCCGGACAGAGCTCTGGAAACACCATATATTTT.

V is TRBV10-1 and J is TRBJ2-1; 7 bases are a match to TRBD1. Trimming at V came to 3 bases and at J to 7 bases, leaving 9 bases not matched to a gene. There are 15 residues in the CDR3. Germline V gives CDR1 WNHNN, CDR2 SYGVQD (reference sequence). The CDR3 DNA is TGCGCCAGCAGTGACCCCGGGACAGCGATTAATGAGCAGTTCTTC. Residues: CASSDPGTAINEQFF.